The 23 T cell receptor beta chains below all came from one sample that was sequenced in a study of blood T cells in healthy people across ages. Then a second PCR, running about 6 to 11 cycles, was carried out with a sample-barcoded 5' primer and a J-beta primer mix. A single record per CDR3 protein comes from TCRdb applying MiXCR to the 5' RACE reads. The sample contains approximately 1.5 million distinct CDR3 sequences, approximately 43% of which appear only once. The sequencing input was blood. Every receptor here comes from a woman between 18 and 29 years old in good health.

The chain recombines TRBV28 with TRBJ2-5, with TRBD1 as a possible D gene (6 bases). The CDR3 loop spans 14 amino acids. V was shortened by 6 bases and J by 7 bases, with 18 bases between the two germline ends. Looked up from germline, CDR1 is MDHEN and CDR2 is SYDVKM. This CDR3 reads CASRTGHGVGTQYF. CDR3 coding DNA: TGTGCCAGCAGAACGGGACACGGGGTGGGGACCCAGTACTTC.

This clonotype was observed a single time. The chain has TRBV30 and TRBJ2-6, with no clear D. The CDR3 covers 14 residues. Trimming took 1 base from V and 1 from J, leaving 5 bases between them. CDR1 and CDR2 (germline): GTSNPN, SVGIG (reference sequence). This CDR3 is CAWSAGSGANVLTF. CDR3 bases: TGTGCCTGGAGTGCCGGGTCTGGGGCCAACGTCCTGACTTTC.

CDR3 sequence reads: CSASRPSLATDTQYF. The CDR3 DNA is TGCAGTGCTAGTAGACCGAGTTTAGCAACAGATACGCAGTATTTT. The chain combines TRBV20-1 with TRBJ2-3; D unclear. Looked up from germline, CDR1 is DFQATT and CDR2 is SNEGSKA (reference sequence). The V end lost 3 bases, the J end lost 3 bases, and 16 bases lay between the germline ends. The CDR3 contains 15 residues.

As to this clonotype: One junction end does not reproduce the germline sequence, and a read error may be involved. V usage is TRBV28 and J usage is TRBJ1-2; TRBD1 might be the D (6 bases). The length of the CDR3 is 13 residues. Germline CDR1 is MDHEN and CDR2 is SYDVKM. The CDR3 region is CASREGGVYDYTF. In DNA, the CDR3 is TGTGCCAGCAGGGAAGGGGGTGTCTATGACTACACCTTC.

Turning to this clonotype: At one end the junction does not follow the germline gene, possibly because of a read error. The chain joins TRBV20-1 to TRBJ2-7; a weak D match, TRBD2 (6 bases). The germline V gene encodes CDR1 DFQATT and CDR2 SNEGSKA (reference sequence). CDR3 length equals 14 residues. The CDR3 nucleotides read TGCAGTGCTAGAGAGCGGGAAGGCCTCTACGGGCAGTACTTC. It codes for CSAREREGLYGQYF.

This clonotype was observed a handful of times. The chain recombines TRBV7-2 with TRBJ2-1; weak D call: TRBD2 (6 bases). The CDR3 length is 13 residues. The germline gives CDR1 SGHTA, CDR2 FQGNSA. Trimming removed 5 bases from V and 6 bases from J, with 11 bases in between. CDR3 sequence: CASSEPGLNEQFF. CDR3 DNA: TGTGCCAGCAGCGAACCGGGACTCAATGAGCAGTTCTTC. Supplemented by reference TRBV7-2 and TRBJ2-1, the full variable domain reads GAGVSQSPSNKVTEKGKDVELRCDPISGHTALYWYRQSLGQGLEFLIYFQGNSAPDKSGLPSDRFSAERTGGSVSTLTIQRTQQEDSAVYLCASSEPGLNEQFFGPGTRLTVL.

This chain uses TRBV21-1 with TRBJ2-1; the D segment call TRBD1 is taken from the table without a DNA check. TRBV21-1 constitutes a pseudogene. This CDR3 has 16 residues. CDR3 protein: CASRAAGTGSYNEQFF. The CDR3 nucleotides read TGTGCCAGCCGGGCGGCCGGGACAGGGTCCTACAATGAGCAGTTCTTC.

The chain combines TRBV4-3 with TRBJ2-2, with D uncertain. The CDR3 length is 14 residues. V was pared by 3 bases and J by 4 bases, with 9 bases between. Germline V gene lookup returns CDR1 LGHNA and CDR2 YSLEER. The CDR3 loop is CASSHDPVTGELFF. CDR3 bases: TGCGCCAGCAGCCACGACCCGGTCACCGGGGAGCTGTTTTTT.

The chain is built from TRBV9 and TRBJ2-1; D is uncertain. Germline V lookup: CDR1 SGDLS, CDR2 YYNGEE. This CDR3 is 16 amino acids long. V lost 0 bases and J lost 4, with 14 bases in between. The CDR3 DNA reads TGTGCCAGCAGCGTAGGGCCCAGCCTCTATTACAATGAGCAGTTCTTC. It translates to CASSVGPSLYYNEQFF.

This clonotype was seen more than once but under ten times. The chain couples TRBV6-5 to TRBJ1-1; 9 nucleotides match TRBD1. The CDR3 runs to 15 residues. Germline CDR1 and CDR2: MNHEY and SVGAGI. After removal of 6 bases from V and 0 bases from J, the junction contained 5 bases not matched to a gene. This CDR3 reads CASRDRGSLNTEAFF. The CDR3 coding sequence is TGTGCCAGCAGGGACAGGGGTAGTTTGAACACTGAAGCTTTCTTT.

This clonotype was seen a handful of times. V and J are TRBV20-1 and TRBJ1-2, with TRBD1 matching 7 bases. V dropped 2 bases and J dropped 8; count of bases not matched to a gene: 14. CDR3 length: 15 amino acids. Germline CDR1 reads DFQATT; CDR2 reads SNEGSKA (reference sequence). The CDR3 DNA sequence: TGCAGTGCTAGACTTAACCTGGAGGGGGCTCTAGGCTACACCTTC. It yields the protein CSARLNLEGALGYTF.

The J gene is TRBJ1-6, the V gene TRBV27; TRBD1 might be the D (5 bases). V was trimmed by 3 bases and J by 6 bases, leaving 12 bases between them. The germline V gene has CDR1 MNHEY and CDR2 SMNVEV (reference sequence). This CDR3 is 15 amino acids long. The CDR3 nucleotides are TGTGCCAGCAGTTTTACAGGAAGCATTAATTCACCCCTCCACTTT. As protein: CASSFTGSINSPLHF.

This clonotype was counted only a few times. This chain's CDR3 is CASRQTGTGGLANEKLFF. The CDR3 DNA reads TGTGCCAGCAGACAAACCGGGACAGGGGGCTTAGCTAATGAAAAACTGTTTTTT. The chain recombines TRBV7-2 with TRBJ1-4; TRBD1 matches at 12 bases. The CDR3 extends over 18 amino acids. V shed 6 bases and J 3 bases; nucleotides not matched to a gene: 11. From germline, CDR1 is SGHTA and CDR2 FQGNSA.

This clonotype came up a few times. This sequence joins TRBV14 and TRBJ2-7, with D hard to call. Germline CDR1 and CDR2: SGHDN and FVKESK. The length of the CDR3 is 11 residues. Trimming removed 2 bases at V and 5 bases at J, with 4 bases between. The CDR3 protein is CASSQYHEQYF. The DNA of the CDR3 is TGTGCCAGCAGCCAATACCACGAGCAGTACTTC. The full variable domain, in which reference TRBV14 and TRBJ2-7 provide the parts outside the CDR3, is EAGVTQFPSHSVIEKGQTVTLRCDPISGHDNLYWYRRVMGKEIKFLLHFVKESKQDESGMPNNRFLAERTGGTYSTLKVQPAELEDSGVYFCASSQYHEQYFGPGTRLTVT.

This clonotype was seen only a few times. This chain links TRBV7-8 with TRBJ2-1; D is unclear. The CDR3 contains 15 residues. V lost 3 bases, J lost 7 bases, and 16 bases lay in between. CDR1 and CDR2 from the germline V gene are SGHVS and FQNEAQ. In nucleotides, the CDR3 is TGTGCCAGCAGCTTTCATCGACTCGATGGGAATGAGCAGTTCTTC. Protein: CASSFHRLDGNEQFF.

The CDR3 DNA reads as TGTGCCAGCAGACTTAGGGACCAATGGAGCGAGCAGTACTTC. This encodes CASRLRDQWSEQYF. This sequence joins TRBV2 and TRBJ2-7; either TRBD1 or TRBD2 may supply D (5 bases each). Trimming pared 6 bases from V and 6 bases from J, leaving 18 bases between. The CDR3 runs to 14 residues. Germline CDR1 reads SNHLY; CDR2 reads FYNNEI. The full variable domain, rest sourced from reference TRBV2 and TRBJ2-7, is EPEVTQTPSHQVTQMGQEVILRCVPISNHLYFYWYRQILGQKVEFLVSFYNNEISEKSEIFDDQFSVERPDGSNFTLKIRSTKLEDSAMYFCASRLRDQWSEQYFGPGTRLTVT.

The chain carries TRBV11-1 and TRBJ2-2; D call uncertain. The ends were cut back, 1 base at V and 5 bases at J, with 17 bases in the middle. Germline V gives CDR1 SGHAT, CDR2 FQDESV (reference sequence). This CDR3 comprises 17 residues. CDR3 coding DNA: TGTGCCAGCAGCTTAGATGGGATCGGGTCGCAAACCGGGGAGCTGTTTTTT. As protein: CASSLDGIGSQTGELFF.

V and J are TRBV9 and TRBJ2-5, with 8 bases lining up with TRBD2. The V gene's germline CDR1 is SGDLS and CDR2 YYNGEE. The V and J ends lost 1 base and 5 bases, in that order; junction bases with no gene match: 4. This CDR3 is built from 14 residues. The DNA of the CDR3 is TGTGCCAGCAGCGTAAGCGGGAGCCGGGAGACCCAGTACTTC. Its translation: CASSVSGSRETQYF.

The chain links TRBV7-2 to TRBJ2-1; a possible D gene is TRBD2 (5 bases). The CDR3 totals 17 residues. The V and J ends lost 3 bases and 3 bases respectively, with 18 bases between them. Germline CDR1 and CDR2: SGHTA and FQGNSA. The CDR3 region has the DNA TGTGCCAGCAGCTTGCTCCGAGTTTCGCGGGTCTACAATGAGCAGTTCTTC. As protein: CASSLLRVSRVYNEQFF.

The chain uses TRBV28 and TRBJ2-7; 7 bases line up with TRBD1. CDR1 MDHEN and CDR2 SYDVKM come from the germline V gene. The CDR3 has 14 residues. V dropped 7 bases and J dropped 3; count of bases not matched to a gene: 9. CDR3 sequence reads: CASNTGAGLYEQYF. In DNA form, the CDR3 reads TGTGCCAGCAATACAGGGGCCGGCCTCTACGAGCAGTACTTC.

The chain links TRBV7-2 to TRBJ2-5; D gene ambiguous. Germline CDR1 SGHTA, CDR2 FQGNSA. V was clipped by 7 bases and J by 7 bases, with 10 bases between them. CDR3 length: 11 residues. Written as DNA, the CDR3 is TGTGCCAGCAACGAGATAGGGACCCAGTACTTC. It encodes CASNEIGTQYF.

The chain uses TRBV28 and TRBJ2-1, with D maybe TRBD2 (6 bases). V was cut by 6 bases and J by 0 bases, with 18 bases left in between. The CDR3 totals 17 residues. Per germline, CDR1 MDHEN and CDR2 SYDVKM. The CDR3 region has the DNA TGTGCCAGCAGGGGAACCGAAGCGGGTAGCTCCTACAATGAGCAGTTCTTC. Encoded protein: CASRGTEAGSSYNEQFF.

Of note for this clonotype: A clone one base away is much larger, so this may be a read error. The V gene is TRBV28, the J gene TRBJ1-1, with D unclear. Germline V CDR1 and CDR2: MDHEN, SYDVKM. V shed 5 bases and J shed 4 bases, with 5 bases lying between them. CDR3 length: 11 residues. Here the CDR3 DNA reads TGTGCCAGCAGTCTTTGCACTGAAGCTTTCTTT. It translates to CASSLCTEAFF.